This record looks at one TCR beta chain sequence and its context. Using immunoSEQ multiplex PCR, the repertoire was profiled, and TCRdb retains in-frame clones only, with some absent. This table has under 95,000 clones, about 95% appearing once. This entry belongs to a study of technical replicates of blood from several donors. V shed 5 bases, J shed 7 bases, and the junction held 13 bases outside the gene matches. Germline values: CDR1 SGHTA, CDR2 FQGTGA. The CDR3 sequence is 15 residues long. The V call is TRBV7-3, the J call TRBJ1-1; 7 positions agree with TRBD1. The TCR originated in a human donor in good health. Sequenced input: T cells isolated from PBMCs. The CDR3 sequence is CASSRTGQPLDEAFF. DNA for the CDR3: TGTGCCAGCAGCCGTACGGGACAGCCACTTGATGAAGCTTTCTTT.